The clone carrying this T cell receptor (beta chain) was observed once. What it binds is not known. The source of the sample is a study of T cell responses to AZD1222 COVID-19 vaccine. Study-level points and caveats: Vaccine-associated CD4 TCRs spanned spike, dominant at 160-218 and 743-854. A mostly white British donor set with more females was recruited, and clonal diversity was possibly underestimated. Repertoires were obtained only post-peak T cell response.

Here immunoSEQ multiplex PCR was the method, and the copy in TCRdb shows in-frame clones only, minus some. The sample yields some 200,000 clones, more than 85% seen once. The CDR3 spans 15 residues. Per the germline V gene, CDR1 is MGHRA and CDR2 is YSYEKL. Losses at the gene ends were 2 bases for V and 0 bases for J; bases not matched to a gene: 4. The receptor was derived from an adult who received the AZD1222 COVID-19 vaccine. The sample in question was peripheral blood, obtained 28 days after the second AZD1222 dose. This chain links TRBV4-1 with TRBJ2-7, with 7 nucleotides matching TRBD2. The CDR3 reads CASSQLADPSYEQYF. The CDR3 DNA reads as TGCGCCAGCAGCCAACTAGCGGACCCCTCCTACGAGCAGTACTTC.